This TCR beta chain was observed in a study of blood T cell repertoires in COVID-19. The wider study: Acute and convalescent COVID-19 specimens originated in the United States, Italy and Spain.

Everyone who took part was about 18 to 90 years old, and they came from about two dozen US areas. V lost 9 bases to trimming and J lost 1 base; unmatched junction nucleotides: 9. Germline loops: CDR1 LGHNA, CDR2 YNFKEQ. The CDR3 has 16 residues. In the authors' methods: Using reference gene primer amplification, nucleated cell counts were estimated. Repertoires were generated with immunoSEQ multiplex PCR, while TCRdb's copy carries only in-frame clones and drops some. The DNA was the basis for D and trimming; V, J and clone size are from that table. The sample shows approximately 210,000 clones, around 81% of them seen only once.

Specimen: PBMCs or T cells enriched from blood (not recorded which). This chain links TRBV4-2 with TRBJ2-6; 7 nucleotides agree with TRBD2. This receptor was identified in a woman aged 45-60 years with acute COVID-19. The CDR3 nucleotides are TGTGCCAGTTCGGGCGGGAGTAGATCTGGGGCCAACGTCCTGACTTTC. It yields the protein CASSGGSRSGANVLTF.